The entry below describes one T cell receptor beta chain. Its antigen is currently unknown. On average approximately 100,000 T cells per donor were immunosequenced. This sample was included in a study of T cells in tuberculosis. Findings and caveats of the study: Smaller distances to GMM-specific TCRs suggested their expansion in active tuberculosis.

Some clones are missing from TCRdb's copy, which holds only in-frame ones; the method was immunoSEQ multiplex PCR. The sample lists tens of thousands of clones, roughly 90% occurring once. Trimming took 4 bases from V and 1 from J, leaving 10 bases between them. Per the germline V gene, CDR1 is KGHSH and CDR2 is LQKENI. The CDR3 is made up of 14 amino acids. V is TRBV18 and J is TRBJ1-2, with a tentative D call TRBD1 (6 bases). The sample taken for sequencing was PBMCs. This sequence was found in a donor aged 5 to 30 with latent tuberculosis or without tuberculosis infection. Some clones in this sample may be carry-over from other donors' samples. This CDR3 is CASSRDTYNYGYTF. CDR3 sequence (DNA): TGTGCCAGCTCACGGGACACGTATAACTATGGCTACACCTTC.